This T cell receptor (beta chain) is from a study of PD-L1 blockade in urothelial cancer. In the study overall: At 6 weeks and at 3 weeks (second dose) after treatment start, blood was analyzed.

Germline values: CDR1 MNHNS, CDR2 SASEGT. The CDR3 has 14 residues. V was trimmed by 3 bases and J by 4 bases, leaving 12 bases between them. TCRdb keeps only in-frame clones here, not all; method: immunoSEQ multiplex PCR. Among roughly 63,000 clones, roughly 79% were seen once, and the ten largest hold around 5.4%. Sample time point: pretreatment peripheral blood. The source of this sequence is a man between 65 and 85 years old with urothelial cancer. Sequenced material: PBMCs, taken around atezolizumab (anti-PD-L1) treatment. J is TRBJ1-2 and V is TRBV6-1; no clear D. The CDR3 is CASSDNEGSYGYTF. CDR3 coding DNA: TGTGCCAGCAGTGACAACGAGGGAAGCTATGGCTACACCTTC.